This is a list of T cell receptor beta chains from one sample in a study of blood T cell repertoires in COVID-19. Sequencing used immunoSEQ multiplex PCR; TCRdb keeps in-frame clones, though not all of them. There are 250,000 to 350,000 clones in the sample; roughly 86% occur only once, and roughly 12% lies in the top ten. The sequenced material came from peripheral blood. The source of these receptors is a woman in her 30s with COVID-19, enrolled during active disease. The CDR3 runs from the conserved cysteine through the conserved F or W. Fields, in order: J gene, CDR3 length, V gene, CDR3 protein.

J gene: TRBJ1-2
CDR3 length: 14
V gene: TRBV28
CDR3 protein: CASSSGGFTYGYTF

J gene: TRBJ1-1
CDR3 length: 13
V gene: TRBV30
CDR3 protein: CAWNRHRNTEAFF

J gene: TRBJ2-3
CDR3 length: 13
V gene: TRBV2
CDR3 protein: CASSEAEGLARGF

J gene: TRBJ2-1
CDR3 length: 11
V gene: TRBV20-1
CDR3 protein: CSAGLNNEQFF

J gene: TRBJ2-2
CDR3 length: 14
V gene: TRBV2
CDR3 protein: CASRTGVNTGELFF

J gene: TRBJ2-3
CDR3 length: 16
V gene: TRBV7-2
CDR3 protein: CASSFFERISTDTQYF

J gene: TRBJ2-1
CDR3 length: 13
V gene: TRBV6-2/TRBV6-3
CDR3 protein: CASSYNGGVGQFF

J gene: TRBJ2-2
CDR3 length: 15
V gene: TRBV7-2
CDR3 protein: CASSLSGSIAGELFF

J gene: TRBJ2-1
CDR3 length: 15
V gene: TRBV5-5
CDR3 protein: CASSPTGSSYNEQFF

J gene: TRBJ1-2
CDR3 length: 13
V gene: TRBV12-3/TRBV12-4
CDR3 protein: CASSAAQGYGYTF

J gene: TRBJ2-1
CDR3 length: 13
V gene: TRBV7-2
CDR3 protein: CASSFTSGGEQFF

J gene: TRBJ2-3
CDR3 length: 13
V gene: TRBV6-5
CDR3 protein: CASMSGSADTQYF

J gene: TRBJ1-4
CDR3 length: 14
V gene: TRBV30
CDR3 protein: CAWSLGVIREKLFF

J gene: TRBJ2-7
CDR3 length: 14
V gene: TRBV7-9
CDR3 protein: CASSISAGGGEQYF

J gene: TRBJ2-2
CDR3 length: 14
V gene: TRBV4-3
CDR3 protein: CASRRASVTGELFF

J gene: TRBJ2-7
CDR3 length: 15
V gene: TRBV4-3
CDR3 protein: CASSQGFGGSYEQYF

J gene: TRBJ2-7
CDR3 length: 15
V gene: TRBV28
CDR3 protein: CASSSPQGAGNEQYF

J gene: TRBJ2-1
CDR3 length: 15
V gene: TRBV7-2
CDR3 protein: CASSLDRGSYNEQFF

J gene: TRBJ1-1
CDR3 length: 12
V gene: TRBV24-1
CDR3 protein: CATSDLRGEAFF

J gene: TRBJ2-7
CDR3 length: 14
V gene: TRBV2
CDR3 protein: CASSPRDRSYEQYF

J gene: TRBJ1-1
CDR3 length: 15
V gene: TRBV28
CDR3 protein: CASSPNILMNTEAFF

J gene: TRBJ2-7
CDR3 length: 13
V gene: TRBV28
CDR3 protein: CASSFGQTYEQYF

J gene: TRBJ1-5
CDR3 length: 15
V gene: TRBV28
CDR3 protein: CASSVAGGPNQPQHF